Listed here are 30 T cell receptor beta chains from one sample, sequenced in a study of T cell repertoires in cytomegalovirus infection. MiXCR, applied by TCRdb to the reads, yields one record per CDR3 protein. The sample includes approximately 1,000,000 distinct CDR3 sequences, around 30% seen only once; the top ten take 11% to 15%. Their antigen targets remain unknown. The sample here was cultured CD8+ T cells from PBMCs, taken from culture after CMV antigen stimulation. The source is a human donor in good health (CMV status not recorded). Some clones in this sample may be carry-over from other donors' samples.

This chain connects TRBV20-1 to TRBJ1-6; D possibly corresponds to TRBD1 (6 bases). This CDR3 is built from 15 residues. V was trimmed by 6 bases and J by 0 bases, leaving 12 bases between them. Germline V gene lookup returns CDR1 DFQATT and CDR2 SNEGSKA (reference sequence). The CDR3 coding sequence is TGCAGTGCAGTAGAGGACAGCTCCTATAATTCACCCCTCCACTTT. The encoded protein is CSAVEDSSYNSPLHF.

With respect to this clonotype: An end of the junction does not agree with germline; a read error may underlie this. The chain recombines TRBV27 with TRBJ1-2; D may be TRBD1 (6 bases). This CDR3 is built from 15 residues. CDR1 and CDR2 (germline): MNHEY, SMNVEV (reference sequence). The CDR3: CANSFGTPLNYGYTF. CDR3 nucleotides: TGTGCCAACAGTTTTGGGACACCGTTAAACTATGGCTACACCTTC.

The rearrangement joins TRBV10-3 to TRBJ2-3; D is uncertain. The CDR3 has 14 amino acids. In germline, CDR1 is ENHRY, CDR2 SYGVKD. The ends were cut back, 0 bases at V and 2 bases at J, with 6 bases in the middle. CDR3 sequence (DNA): TGTGCCATCAGTGAGTCCGGCCTCACAGATACGCAGTATTTT. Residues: CAISESGLTDTQYF.

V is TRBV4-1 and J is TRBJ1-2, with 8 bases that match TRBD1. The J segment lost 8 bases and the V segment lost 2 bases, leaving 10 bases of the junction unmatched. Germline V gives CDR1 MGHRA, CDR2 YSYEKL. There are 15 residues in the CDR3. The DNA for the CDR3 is TGCGCCAGCAGCCAATGGGTATCTGGGACAGGCGGCTACACCTTC. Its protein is CASSQWVSGTGGYTF.

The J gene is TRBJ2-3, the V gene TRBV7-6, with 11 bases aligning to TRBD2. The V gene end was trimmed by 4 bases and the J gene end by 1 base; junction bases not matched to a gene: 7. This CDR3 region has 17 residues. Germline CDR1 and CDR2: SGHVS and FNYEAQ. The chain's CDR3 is CASSSPPLAGGTDTQYF. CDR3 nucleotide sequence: TGTGCCAGCAGCTCTCCTCCACTAGCGGGGGGCACAGATACGCAGTATTTT.

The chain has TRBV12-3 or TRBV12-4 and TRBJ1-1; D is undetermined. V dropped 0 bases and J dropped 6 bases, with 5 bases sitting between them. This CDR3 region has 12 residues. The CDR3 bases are TGTGCCAGCAGTTTAGCGCGTCCTGAAGCTTTCTTT. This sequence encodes CASSLARPEAFF.

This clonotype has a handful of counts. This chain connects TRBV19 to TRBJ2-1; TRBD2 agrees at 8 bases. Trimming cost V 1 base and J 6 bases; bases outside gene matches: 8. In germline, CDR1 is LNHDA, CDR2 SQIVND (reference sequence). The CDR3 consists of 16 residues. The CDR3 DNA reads TGTGCCAGTAGTATAGCACGGCTAGCGGGTGGCAATGAGCAGTTCTTC. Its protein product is CASSIARLAGGNEQFF.

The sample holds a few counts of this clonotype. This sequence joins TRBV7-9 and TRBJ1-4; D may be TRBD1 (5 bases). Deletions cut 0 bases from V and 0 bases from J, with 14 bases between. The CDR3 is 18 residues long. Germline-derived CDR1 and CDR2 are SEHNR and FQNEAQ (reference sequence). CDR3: CASSLAGGPKSTNEKLFF. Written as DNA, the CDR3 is TGTGCCAGCAGCTTAGCCGGGGGACCAAAGTCAACTAATGAAAAACTGTTTTTT.

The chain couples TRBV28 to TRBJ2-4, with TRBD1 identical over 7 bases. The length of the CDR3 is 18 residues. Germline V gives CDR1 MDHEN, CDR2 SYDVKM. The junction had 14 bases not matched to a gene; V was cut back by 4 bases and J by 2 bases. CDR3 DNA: TGTGCCAGCAGTTCCCGCCCGGGACAGAACCAACCCAAAAACATTCAGTACTTC. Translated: CASSSRPGQNQPKNIQYF.

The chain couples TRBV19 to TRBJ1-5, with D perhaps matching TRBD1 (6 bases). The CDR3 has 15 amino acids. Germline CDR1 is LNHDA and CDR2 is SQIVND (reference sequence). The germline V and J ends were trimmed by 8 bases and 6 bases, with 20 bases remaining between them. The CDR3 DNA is TGTGCCAGTCTGGGGGGCCCAAGGTCGGGTCAGCCCCAGCATTTT. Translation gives CASLGGPRSGQPQHF.

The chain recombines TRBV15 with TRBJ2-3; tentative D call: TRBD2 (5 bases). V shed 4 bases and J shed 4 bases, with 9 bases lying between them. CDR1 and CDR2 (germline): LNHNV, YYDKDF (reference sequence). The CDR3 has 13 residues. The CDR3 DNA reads TGTGCCACCAGCACGCGGGCCCCAGATACGCAGTATTTT. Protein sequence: CATSTRAPDTQYF.

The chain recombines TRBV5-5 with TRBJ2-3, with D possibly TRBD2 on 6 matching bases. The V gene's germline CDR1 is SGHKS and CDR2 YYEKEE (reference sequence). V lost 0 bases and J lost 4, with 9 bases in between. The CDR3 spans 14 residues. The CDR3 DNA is TGTGCCAGCAGCTTGGAGGCGGGATCAGATACGCAGTATTTT. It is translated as CASSLEAGSDTQYF.

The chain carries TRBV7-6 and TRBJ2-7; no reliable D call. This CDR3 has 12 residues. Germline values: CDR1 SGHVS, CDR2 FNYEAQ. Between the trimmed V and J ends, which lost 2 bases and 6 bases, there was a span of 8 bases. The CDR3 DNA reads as TGTGCCAGCAGCTTATCCCTCTCCGAGCAGTACTTC. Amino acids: CASSLSLSEQYF.

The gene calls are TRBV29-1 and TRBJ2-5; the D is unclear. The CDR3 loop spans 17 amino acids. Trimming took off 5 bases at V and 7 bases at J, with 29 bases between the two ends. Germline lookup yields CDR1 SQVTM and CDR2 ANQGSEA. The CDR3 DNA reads TGCAGCGTTTTTGCTAGGCAAAAGACCGGACGTGTGGGGACCCAGTACTTC. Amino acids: CSVFARQKTGRVGTQYF.

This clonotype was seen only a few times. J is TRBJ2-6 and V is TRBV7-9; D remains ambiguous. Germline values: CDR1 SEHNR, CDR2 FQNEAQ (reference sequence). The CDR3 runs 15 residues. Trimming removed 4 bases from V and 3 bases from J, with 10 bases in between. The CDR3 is CASSSAPNGANVLTF. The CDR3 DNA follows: TGTGCCAGCAGCTCAGCACCGAATGGGGCCAACGTCCTGACTTTC. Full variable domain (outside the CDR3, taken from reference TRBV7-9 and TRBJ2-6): DTGVSQNPRHKITKRGQNVTFRCDPISEHNRLYWYRQTLGQGPEFLTYFQNEAQLEKSRLLSDRFSAERPKGSFSTLEIQRTEQGDSAMYLCASSSAPNGANVLTFGAGSRLTVL.

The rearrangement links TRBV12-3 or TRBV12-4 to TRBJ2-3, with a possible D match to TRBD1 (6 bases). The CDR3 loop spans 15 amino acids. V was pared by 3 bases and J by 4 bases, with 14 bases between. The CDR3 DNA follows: TGTGCCAGCAGTTTTAGGGGGTTTGTGGCAGATACGCAGTATTTT. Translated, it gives CASSFRGFVADTQYF.

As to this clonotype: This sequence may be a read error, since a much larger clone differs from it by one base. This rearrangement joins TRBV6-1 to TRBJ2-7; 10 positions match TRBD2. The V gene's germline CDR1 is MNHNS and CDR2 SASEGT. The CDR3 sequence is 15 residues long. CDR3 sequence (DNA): TGTGCCAACAGTGAAGAACTAGCGGGGACCTACGAGCAGTACTTC. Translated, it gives CANSEELAGTYEQYF.

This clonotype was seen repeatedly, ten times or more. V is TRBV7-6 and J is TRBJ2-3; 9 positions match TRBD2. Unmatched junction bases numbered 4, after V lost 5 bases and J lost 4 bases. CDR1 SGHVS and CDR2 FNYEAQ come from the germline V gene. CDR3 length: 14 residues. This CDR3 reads CASSLGLAPDTQYF. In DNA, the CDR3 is TGTGCCAGCAGCCTGGGACTAGCTCCAGATACGCAGTATTTT.

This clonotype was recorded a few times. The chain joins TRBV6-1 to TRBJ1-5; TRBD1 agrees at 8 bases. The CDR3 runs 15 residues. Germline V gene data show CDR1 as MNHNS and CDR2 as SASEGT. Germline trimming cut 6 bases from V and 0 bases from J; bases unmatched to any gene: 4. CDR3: CASRDRDDSNQPQHF. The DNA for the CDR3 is TGTGCCAGCAGGGACAGGGACGATAGCAATCAGCCCCAGCATTTT.

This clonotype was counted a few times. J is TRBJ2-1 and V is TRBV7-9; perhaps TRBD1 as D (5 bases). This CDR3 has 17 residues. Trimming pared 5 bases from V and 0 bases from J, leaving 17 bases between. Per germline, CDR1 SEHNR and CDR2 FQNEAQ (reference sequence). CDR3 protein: CASSHGEAGHSYNEQFF. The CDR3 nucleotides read TGTGCCAGCAGCCACGGCGAGGCAGGGCACTCCTACAATGAGCAGTTCTTC.

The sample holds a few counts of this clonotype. CDR3: CASSEAYRDLGGYTF. The DNA of the CDR3 is TGTGCCAGCAGTGAAGCTTACAGGGATTTGGGTGGCTACACCTTC. The genes are TRBV2 and TRBJ1-2, with D maybe TRBD1 (6 bases). The CDR3 has 15 residues. Per the germline V gene, CDR1 is SNHLY and CDR2 is FYNNEI. The V gene lost 0 bases and the J gene lost 7 bases, with 15 bases spanning the gap.

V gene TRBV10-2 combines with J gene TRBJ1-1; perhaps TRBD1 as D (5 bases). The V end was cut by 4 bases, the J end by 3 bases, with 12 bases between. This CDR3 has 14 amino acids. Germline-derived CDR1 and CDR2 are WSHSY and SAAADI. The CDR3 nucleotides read TGCGCCAGCAGTGCGGGACGGCTTTACACTGAAGCTTTCTTT. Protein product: CASSAGRLYTEAFF.

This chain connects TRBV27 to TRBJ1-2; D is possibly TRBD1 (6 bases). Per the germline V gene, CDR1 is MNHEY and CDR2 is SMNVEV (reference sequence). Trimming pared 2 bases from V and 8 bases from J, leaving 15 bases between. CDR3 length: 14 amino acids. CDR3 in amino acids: CASSLGGQLRGYTF. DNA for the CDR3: TGTGCCAGCAGTTTAGGGGGACAACTCAGGGGCTACACCTTC.

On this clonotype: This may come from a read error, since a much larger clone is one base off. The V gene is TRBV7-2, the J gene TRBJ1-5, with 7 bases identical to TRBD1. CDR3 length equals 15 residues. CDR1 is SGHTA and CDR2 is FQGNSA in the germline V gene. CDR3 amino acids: CASSSSTGWNLPQHF. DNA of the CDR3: TGTGCCAGCAGCTCGTCGACAGGGTGGAATCTGCCCCAGCATTTT.

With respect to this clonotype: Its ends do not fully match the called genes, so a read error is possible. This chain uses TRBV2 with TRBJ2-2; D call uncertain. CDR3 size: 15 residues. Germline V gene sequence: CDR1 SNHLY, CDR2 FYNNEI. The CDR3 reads CASREATRNTGELFF. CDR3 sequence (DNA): TGTGCCAGCAGAGAAGCGACACGGAACACCGGGGAGCTGTTTTTT.

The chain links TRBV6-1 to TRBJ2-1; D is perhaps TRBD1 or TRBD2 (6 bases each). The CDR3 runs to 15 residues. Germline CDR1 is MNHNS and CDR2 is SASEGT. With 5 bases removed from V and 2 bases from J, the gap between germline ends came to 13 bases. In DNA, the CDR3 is TGTGCCAGCAGTTGGGGGGCCCTCCCCTACAATGAGCAGTTCTTC. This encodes CASSWGALPYNEQFF.

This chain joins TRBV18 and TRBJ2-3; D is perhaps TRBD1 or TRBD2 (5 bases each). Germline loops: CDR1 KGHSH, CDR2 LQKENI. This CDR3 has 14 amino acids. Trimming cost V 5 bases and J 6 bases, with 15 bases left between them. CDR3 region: CASSTRDHRDTQYF. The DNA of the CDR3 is TGTGCCAGCTCAACCCGGGACCATAGGGATACGCAGTATTTT.

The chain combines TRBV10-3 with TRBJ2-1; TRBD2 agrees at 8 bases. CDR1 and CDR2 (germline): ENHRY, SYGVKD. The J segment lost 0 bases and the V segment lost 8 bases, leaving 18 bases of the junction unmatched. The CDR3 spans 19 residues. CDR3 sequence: CAILRGGVERGISYNEQFF. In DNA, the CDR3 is TGTGCCATCCTCCGGGGCGGCGTGGAGCGGGGGATCTCCTACAATGAGCAGTTCTTC.

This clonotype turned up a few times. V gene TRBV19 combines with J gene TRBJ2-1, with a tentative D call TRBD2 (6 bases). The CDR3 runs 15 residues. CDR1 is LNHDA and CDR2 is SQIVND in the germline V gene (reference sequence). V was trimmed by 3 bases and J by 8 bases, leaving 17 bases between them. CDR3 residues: CASSMAGAGKDEQFF. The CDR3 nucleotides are TGTGCCAGTAGTATGGCCGGCGCGGGGAAGGATGAGCAGTTCTTC.

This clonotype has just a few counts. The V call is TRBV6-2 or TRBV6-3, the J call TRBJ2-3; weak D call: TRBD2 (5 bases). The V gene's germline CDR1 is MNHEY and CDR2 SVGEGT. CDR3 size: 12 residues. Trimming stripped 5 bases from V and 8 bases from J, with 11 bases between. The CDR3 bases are TGTGCCAGCAGTACCGACTACTTTACGCAGTATTTT. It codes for CASSTDYFTQYF.